This is a list of T cell receptor beta chains from one sample in a study of T cells in localized non-small cell lung cancer. Sequencing was performed with immunoSEQ multiplex PCR; in TCRdb, only in-frame clones are kept and a portion is missing. The sample lists 53,000 or so clones, roughly nine tenths occurring once. Sequenced material: peripheral blood, taken before any cancer treatment. Source of these receptors: a man aged 40 to 69 with stage I lung adenocarcinoma. Both conserved end residues are trimmed from each CDR3.

j_gene: TRBJ2-5
v_gene: TRBV4-1
CDR3aa: ASSQAFGRPETQY

j_gene: TRBJ1-1
v_gene: TRBV6-1
CDR3aa: ASRDRLNTEAF

j_gene: TRBJ2-1
v_gene: TRBV18
CDR3aa: ASSPSKGLTEQF

j_gene: TRBJ1-5
v_gene: TRBV30
CDR3aa: AWSVVGLDQPQH

j_gene: TRBJ2-7
v_gene: TRBV5-4
CDR3aa: AGNRWGSYEQY

j_gene: TRBJ2-3
v_gene: TRBV12-5
CDR3aa: ASGLGDTQY

j_gene: TRBJ2-3
v_gene: TRBV5-1
CDR3aa: ASSAGGSTDTQY

j_gene: TRBJ2-7
v_gene: TRBV6-6
CDR3aa: ASSYRALLYEQY

j_gene: TRBJ1-1
v_gene: TRBV10-3
CDR3aa: AISEEQGTEAF

j_gene: TRBJ2-7
v_gene: TRBV7-2
CDR3aa: ASSLSRQAGTYEQY

j_gene: TRBJ2-1
v_gene: TRBV5-1
CDR3aa: ASSLSASGPHNEQF

j_gene: TRBJ2-3
v_gene: TRBV5-3
CDR3aa: ARSFPQWSPSTDTQY

j_gene: TRBJ2-1
v_gene: TRBV28
CDR3aa: ASSLLGTGGQGEQF

j_gene: TRBJ1-2
v_gene: TRBV11-1
CDR3aa: ASSAGTGPYGYT

j_gene: TRBJ1-5
v_gene: TRBV7-8
CDR3aa: ASSLGPLKPQH

j_gene: TRBJ2-7
v_gene: TRBV4-1
CDR3aa: ASSPGEWRGAYEQY

j_gene: TRBJ2-2
v_gene: TRBV15
CDR3aa: ATSSSDREHGELF